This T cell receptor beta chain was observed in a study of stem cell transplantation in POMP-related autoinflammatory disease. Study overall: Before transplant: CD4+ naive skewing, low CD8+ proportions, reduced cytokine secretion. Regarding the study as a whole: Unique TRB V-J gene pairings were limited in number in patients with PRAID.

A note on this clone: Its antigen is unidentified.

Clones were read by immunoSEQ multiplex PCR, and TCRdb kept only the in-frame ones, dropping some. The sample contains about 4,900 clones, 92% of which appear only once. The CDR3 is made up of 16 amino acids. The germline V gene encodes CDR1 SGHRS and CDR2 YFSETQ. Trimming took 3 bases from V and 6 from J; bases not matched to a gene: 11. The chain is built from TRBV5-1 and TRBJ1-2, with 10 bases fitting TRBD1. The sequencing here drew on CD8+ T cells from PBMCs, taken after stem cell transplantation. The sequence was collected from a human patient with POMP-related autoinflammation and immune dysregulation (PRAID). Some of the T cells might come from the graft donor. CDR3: CASSSFTRGQGDGYTF. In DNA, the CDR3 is TGCGCCAGCAGCTCCTTTACTCGTGGACAGGGGGATGGCTACACCTTC.